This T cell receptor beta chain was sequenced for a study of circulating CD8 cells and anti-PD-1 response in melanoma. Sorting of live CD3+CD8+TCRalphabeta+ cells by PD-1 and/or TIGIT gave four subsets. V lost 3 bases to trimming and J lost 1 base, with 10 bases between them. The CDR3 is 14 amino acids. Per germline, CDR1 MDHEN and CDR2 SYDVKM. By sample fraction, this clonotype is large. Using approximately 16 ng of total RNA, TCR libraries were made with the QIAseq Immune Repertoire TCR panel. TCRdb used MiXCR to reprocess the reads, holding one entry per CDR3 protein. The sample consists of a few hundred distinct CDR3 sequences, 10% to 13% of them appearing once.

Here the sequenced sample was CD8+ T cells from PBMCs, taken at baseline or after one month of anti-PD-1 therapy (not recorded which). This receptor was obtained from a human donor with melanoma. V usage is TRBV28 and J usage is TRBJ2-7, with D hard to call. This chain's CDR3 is CASSFRATSYEQYF. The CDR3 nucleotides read TGTGCCAGCAGTTTTCGGGCCACTTCCTACGAGCAGTACTTC.